This T cell receptor beta chain is from a study of blood T cell repertoires in COVID-19. Study-level background: In each case, the material was cDNA or gDNA derived from T cells, B-cell-depleted T cells, or PBMCs.

Original processing methods: Amplification from reference gene primers served as the basis for estimated nucleated cell counts. This table comes from immunoSEQ multiplex PCR, and its TCRdb copy is limited to in-frame clones, with some not included. Clonal size and the V and J genes are those of that table, whereas D and trimming came from the DNA. The repertoire holds some 30,000 clones, with approximately 83% as singletons. V shed 6 bases, J shed 1 base, and the junction held 15 bases outside the gene matches. Germline-derived CDR1 and CDR2 are LNHDA and SQIVND (reference sequence). The CDR3 is made up of 18 amino acids.

The genes are TRBV19 and TRBJ1-5; 7 bases are a match to TRBD1. The sequencing input was peripheral blood. The TCR sequence derives from a woman aged 60 to 75 with active COVID-19. The CDR3 DNA sequence: TGTGCCAGTAGCACCCCCCCGGACAGGCTTAGGAGCAATCAGCCCCAGCATTTT. Protein: CASSTPPDRLRSNQPQHF.